A selection of T cell receptor beta chains follows, all from one sample in a study of cytomegalovirus exposure and HLA in healthy donors. Sequencing was performed with immunoSEQ multiplex PCR; in TCRdb, only in-frame clones are kept and a portion is missing. Seen here are 50,000 to 70,000 clones, 70% to 75% observed once, and the top ten hold roughly 7%. Sequencing was carried out using PBMCs. The receptor set was obtained from a man aged 25 to 40 in good health and CMV-seropositive. The CDR3 runs from the conserved cysteine through the conserved F or W. D genes are given only for firm matches. Clone size is shown for a subset of rows, as once, few, many or a class of expanded clone.

abundance: few
d_gene: .
j_gene: TRBJ1-6
v_gene: TRBV6-1
CDR3aa: CASSEVTGNNSPLHF
CDR3nt: TGTGCCAGCAGTGAAGTTACAGGGAATAATTCACCCCTCCACTTT

abundance: .
d_gene: .
j_gene: TRBJ2-2
v_gene: TRBV10-3
CDR3aa: CAMDTTNTGELFF
CDR3nt: TGTGCCATGGACACTACGAACACCGGGGAGCTGTTTTTT

abundance: .
d_gene: .
j_gene: TRBJ1-1
v_gene: TRBV30
CDR3aa: CAWSRGLNTEAFF
CDR3nt: TGTGCCTGGAGTAGGGGTCTCAACACTGAAGCTTTCTTT

abundance: .
d_gene: .
j_gene: TRBJ2-6
v_gene: TRBV5-6
CDR3aa: CASSLGPGGANVLTF
CDR3nt: TGTGCCAGCAGCTTGGGGCCCGGGGGGGCCAACGTCCTGACTTTC

abundance: few
d_gene: .
j_gene: TRBJ2-7
v_gene: TRBV28
CDR3aa: CASRRSEQYF
CDR3nt: TGTGCCAGCCGAAGGAGCGAGCAGTACTTC

abundance: .
d_gene: TRBD2
j_gene: TRBJ2-5
v_gene: TRBV7-3
CDR3aa: CASSLRGGFEETQYF
CDR3nt: TGTGCCAGCAGCTTACGGGGGGGCTTTGAAGAGACCCAGTACTTC

abundance: .
d_gene: TRBD2
j_gene: TRBJ2-7
v_gene: TRBV28
CDR3aa: CASSPAGGSYYEQYF
CDR3nt: TGTGCCAGCAGCCCCGCGGGGGGAAGTTACTACGAGCAGTACTTC

abundance: .
d_gene: TRBD1
j_gene: TRBJ2-3
v_gene: TRBV5-8
CDR3aa: CASSSEDRVDTQYF
CDR3nt: TGTGCCAGCAGCTCCGAGGACAGGGTGGATACGCAGTATTTT

abundance: .
d_gene: TRBD1
j_gene: TRBJ1-1
v_gene: TRBV10-3
CDR3aa: CAISDGQGYTEAFF
CDR3nt: TGTGCCATCAGTGACGGACAGGGGTATACTGAAGCTTTCTTT

abundance: .
d_gene: .
j_gene: TRBJ2-5
v_gene: TRBV30
CDR3aa: CAWSGVGETQYF
CDR3nt: TGTGCCTGGAGTGGGGTCGGGGAGACCCAGTACTTC

abundance: once
d_gene: TRBD1
j_gene: TRBJ1-6
v_gene: TRBV28
CDR3aa: CASSARGSYNSPLHF
CDR3nt: TGTGCCAGCAGTGCCAGGGGGTCCTATAATTCACCCCTCCACTTT

abundance: .
d_gene: .
j_gene: TRBJ2-5
v_gene: TRBV6-1
CDR3aa: CASSEALGTFQETQYF
CDR3nt: TGTGCCAGCAGTGAAGCCCTCGGGACTTTTCAAGAGACCCAGTACTTC

abundance: .
d_gene: TRBD1
j_gene: TRBJ1-1
v_gene: TRBV5-1
CDR3aa: CASSSKPGQGSSHTEAFF
CDR3nt: TGCGCCAGCAGCTCAAAACCGGGACAGGGTTCGTCGCACACTGAAGCTTTCTTT

abundance: .
d_gene: .
j_gene: TRBJ2-7
v_gene: TRBV2
CDR3aa: CASKEDRTSEYF
CDR3nt: TGTGCCAGCAAGGAGGACCGCACCTCGGAGTACTTC

abundance: .
d_gene: TRBD2
j_gene: TRBJ2-1
v_gene: TRBV5-1
CDR3aa: CASRVRSGGPNEQFF
CDR3nt: TGCGCCAGCAGGGTTCGGAGCGGGGGGCCTAATGAGCAGTTCTTC

abundance: once
d_gene: TRBD2
j_gene: TRBJ2-3
v_gene: TRBV7-8
CDR3aa: CASNRAGLSTDTQYF
CDR3nt: TGTGCCAGCAACCGAGCGGGGCTCAGCACAGATACGCAGTATTTT

abundance: few
d_gene: TRBD1
j_gene: TRBJ1-1
v_gene: TRBV6-7
CDR3aa: CASIRQGSVPEAFF
CDR3nt: TGTGCCAGCATTAGACAGGGGAGTGTTCCTGAAGCTTTCTTT

abundance: .
d_gene: TRBD2
j_gene: TRBJ2-1
v_gene: TRBV27
CDR3aa: CASALAGRVSNEQFF
CDR3nt: TGTGCCAGCGCGCTAGCGGGGCGGGTATCTAATGAGCAGTTCTTC

abundance: .
d_gene: .
j_gene: TRBJ2-2
v_gene: TRBV27
CDR3aa: CASSPLTVTGELFF
CDR3nt: TGTGCCAGCAGTCCCCTGACAGTCACCGGGGAGCTGTTTTTT

abundance: .
d_gene: .
j_gene: TRBJ2-1
v_gene: TRBV6-5
CDR3aa: CASSYRRPSSYNEQFF
CDR3nt: TGTGCCAGCAGTTACCGCAGGCCGAGCTCCTACAATGAGCAGTTCTTC

abundance: .
d_gene: .
j_gene: TRBJ2-7
v_gene: TRBV7-9
CDR3aa: CASSPKPAQEPYEQYF
CDR3nt: TGTGCCAGCAGCCCTAAACCTGCACAGGAGCCCTACGAGCAGTACTTC

abundance: .
d_gene: .
j_gene: TRBJ2-1
v_gene: TRBV4-3
CDR3aa: CASSQDQSLTRRGQFF
CDR3nt: TGCGCCAGCAGCCAAGATCAGTCGCTGACTCGGCGTGGGCAGTTCTTC

abundance: .
d_gene: .
j_gene: TRBJ2-3
v_gene: TRBV28
CDR3aa: CASRMTDLTDTQYF
CDR3nt: TGTGCCAGCAGAATGACAGATCTCACAGATACGCAGTATTTT

abundance: .
d_gene: TRBD1
j_gene: TRBJ1-5
v_gene: TRBV19
CDR3aa: CASRTGGTQPQHF
CDR3nt: TGTGCCAGTCGAACAGGGGGCACTCAGCCCCAGCATTTT

abundance: few
d_gene: .
j_gene: TRBJ1-4
v_gene: TRBV9
CDR3aa: CASSVTISDGGNEKLFF
CDR3nt: TGTGCCAGCAGCGTAACCATTTCCGACGGAGGTAATGAAAAACTGTTTTTT

abundance: .
d_gene: .
j_gene: TRBJ1-3
v_gene: TRBV27
CDR3aa: CASSSSRPGPGGNTIYF
CDR3nt: TGTGCCAGCAGTTCGTCCCGTCCCGGGCCTGGGGGGAACACCATATATTTT

abundance: once
d_gene: TRBD1
j_gene: TRBJ1-2
v_gene: TRBV29-1
CDR3aa: CSVVRPGTGGGYGYTF
CDR3nt: TGCAGCGTTGTTCGTCCCGGGACAGGGGGCGGCTATGGCTACACCTTC

abundance: .
d_gene: TRBD1
j_gene: TRBJ1-1
v_gene: TRBV27
CDR3aa: CASSLGTGFPTEAFF
CDR3nt: TGTGCCAGCAGTTTAGGGACAGGGTTTCCCACTGAAGCTTTCTTT

abundance: .
d_gene: .
j_gene: TRBJ1-3
v_gene: TRBV28
CDR3aa: CASSFSNRGGNTIYF
CDR3nt: TGTGCCAGCAGTTTCTCTAACAGAGGGGGAAACACCATATATTTT

abundance: .
d_gene: .
j_gene: TRBJ1-2
v_gene: TRBV6-5
CDR3aa: CASSYRDNYGYTF
CDR3nt: TGTGCCAGCAGTTACCGAGATAACTATGGCTACACCTTC

abundance: .
d_gene: .
j_gene: TRBJ2-5
v_gene: TRBV7-3
CDR3aa: CASSFYSGETQYF
CDR3nt: TGTGCCAGCAGCTTTTATTCGGGGGAGACCCAGTACTTC

abundance: .
d_gene: .
j_gene: TRBJ2-1
v_gene: TRBV4-1
CDR3aa: CASSQELGGRYNEQFF
CDR3nt: TGCGCCAGCAGCCAAGAACTCGGGGGGCGGTACAATGAGCAGTTCTTC

abundance: .
d_gene: .
j_gene: TRBJ2-5
v_gene: TRBV7-2
CDR3aa: CASSRLPGPEGQETQYF
CDR3nt: TGTGCCAGCAGCCGACTCCCGGGTCCCGAGGGCCAAGAGACCCAGTACTTC

abundance: .
d_gene: TRBD1
j_gene: TRBJ2-7
v_gene: TRBV7-2
CDR3aa: CASSLEDRGYEQYF
CDR3nt: TGTGCCAGCAGCTTAGAAGACAGGGGCTACGAGCAGTACTTC

abundance: .
d_gene: TRBD1
j_gene: TRBJ2-7
v_gene: TRBV27
CDR3aa: CASRRQGSYEQYF
CDR3nt: TGTGCCAGCAGAAGACAGGGGTCCTACGAGCAGTACTTC

abundance: few
d_gene: .
j_gene: TRBJ1-2
v_gene: TRBV6-5
CDR3aa: CASTRTGGNYGYTF
CDR3nt: TGTGCCAGCACCAGAACCGGCGGAAACTATGGCTACACCTTC

abundance: .
d_gene: TRBD1
j_gene: TRBJ1-2
v_gene: TRBV5-1
CDR3aa: CASSDGQGPYGYTF
CDR3nt: TGCGCCAGCAGCGACGGACAGGGCCCCTATGGCTACACCTTC

abundance: few
d_gene: .
j_gene: TRBJ1-2
v_gene: TRBV5-1
CDR3aa: CASSSETGRDGYTF
CDR3nt: TGCGCCAGCAGCTCCGAGACAGGACGGGATGGCTACACCTTC

abundance: .
d_gene: .
j_gene: TRBJ1-1
v_gene: TRBV30
CDR3aa: CAWSLRGNTEAFF
CDR3nt: TGTGCCTGGAGTCTCAGGGGGAACACTGAAGCTTTCTTT

abundance: few
d_gene: .
j_gene: TRBJ1-1
v_gene: TRBV5-4
CDR3aa: CASSWRGGTEAFF
CDR3nt: TGTGCCAGCAGCTGGAGGGGGGGGACTGAAGCTTTCTTT